This TCR beta chain was recorded in a study of blood T cell repertoires in COVID-19. Whole-study context: Samples of COVID-19 (acute and convalescent) were obtained from the United States, Italy and Spain. T cells, B-cell-depleted T cells, or PBMCs supplied cDNA or gDNA.

To note about this clone: Other nucleotide sequences from this sample produce the same CDR3.

Trimming removed 3 bases from V and 7 bases from J; junction bases left unmatched: 7. CDR1 and CDR2 from the germline V gene are DFQATT and SNEGSKA (reference sequence). CDR3 length: 13 residues. In the authors' methods: Amplified reference gene primers provided the basis for estimating nucleated cell counts. Clones were read by immunoSEQ multiplex PCR, and TCRdb kept only the in-frame ones, dropping some. The V and J calls and clone size were taken over from that table, and D and trimming were inferred from the DNA. This sample yields roughly 160,000 clones, of which about 86% are seen a single time; about a tenth belongs to the top ten. Seattle's enrolled individuals joined amid active infection and were then monitored longitudinally.

Sequenced sample: peripheral blood. The chain joins TRBV20-1 to TRBJ2-7, with 9 positions matching TRBD1. The receptor was derived from a woman in her seventies with COVID-19, enrolled during active disease. The CDR3 bases are TGCAGTGCTAGTCGGACAGGGGAATATGAGCAGTACTTC. This encodes CSASRTGEYEQYF.